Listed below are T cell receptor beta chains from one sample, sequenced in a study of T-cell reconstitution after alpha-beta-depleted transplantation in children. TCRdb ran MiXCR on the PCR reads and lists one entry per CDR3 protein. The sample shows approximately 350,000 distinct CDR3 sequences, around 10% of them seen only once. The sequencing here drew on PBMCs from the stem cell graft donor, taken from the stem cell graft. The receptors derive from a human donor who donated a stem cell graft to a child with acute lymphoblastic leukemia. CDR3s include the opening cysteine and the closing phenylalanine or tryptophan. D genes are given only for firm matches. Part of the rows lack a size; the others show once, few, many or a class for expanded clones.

TGCGCCAGCAGCTTGGCCATGGGCGGGGAGACCCAGTACTTC	CASSLAMGGETQYF	TRBJ2-5	.	14	.	TRBV5-1
TGTGCCACCAGCCGAGGCGGGATCGGAGAGACCCAGTACTTC	CATSRGGIGETQYF	TRBJ2-5	.	14	many	TRBV15
TGTGCCAGCAGCGACGCCCGGGACAGGAGGCGAGGTTTGCAGACCCAGTACTTC	CASSDARDRRRGLQTQYF	TRBJ2-5	TRBD1	18	few	TRBV6-2/TRBV6-3
TGTGCCAGCAGTTTGATTGACTCCTACAATGAGCAGTTCTTC	CASSLIDSYNEQFF	TRBJ2-1	.	14	many	TRBV28
TGTGCCAGCAGCAGGTCAAATTGGGTGAACACTGAAGCTTTCTTT	CASSRSNWVNTEAFF	TRBJ1-1	.	15	few	TRBV6-2/TRBV6-3
TGTGCCAGCAGCTCAAACAGGGGACGGAACACTGAAGCTTTCTTT	CASSSNRGRNTEAFF	TRBJ1-1	TRBD1	15	few	TRBV5-6
TGCGCCAGCAGCTACGGAAGTTGGGGGTTGAACACTGAAGCTTTCTTT	CASSYGSWGLNTEAFF	TRBJ1-1	.	16	.	TRBV5-1
TGCAGTGCTAGAGGCCTCAGGGGGGGCTCCTACAATGAGCAGTTCTTC	CSARGLRGGSYNEQFF	TRBJ2-1	.	16	.	TRBV20-1
TGTGCCAGCAGGGAGGGGGGAGATGACACCGGGGAGCTGTTTTTT	CASREGGDDTGELFF	TRBJ2-2	.	15	many	TRBV6-4
TGCGCCAGCAGCCAAGATTTTAGGACTGATGAGCAGTTCTTC	CASSQDFRTDEQFF	TRBJ2-1	.	14	.	TRBV4-3
TGTGCCAGCCGTGCCCCGGGGGGTGCCAAAAACATTCAGTACTTC	CASRAPGGAKNIQYF	TRBJ2-4	TRBD2	15	few	TRBV12-3/TRBV12-4